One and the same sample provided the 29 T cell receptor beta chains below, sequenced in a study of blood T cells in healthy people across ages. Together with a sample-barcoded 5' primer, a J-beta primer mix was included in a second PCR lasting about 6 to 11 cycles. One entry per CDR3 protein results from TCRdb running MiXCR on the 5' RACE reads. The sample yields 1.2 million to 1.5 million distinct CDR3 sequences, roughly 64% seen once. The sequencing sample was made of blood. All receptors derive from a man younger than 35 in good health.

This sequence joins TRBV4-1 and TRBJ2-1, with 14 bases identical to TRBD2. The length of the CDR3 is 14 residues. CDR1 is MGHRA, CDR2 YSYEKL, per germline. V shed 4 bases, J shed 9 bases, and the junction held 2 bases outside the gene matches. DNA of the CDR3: TGCGCCAGCAGCCGGACTAGCGGGAGGTTTGAGCAGTTCTTC. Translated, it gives CASSRTSGRFEQFF.

CDR3 residues: CASSEQLQGTYEQYF. The DNA of the CDR3 is TGCGCCAGCAGTGAGCAGCTACAGGGCACCTACGAGCAGTACTTC. This chain uses TRBV10-2 with TRBJ2-7; possible D gene TRBD1, 6 bases. Trimming pared 2 bases from V and 2 bases from J, leaving 13 bases between. Germline CDR1 is WSHSY and CDR2 is SAAADI. This CDR3 contains 15 residues.

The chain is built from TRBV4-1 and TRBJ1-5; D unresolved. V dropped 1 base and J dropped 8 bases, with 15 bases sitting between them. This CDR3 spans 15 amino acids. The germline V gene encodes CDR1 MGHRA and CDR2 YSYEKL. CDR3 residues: CASSQGIGRMEPQHF. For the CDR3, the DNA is TGCGCCAGCAGCCAAGGGATAGGGAGGATGGAGCCCCAGCATTTT.

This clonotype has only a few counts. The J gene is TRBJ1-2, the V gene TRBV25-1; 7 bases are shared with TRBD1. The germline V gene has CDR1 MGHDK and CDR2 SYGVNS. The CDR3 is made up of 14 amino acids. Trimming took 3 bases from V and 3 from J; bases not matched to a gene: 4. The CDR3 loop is CASSEPGQHYGYTF. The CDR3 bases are TGTGCCAGCAGTGAGCCGGGACAGCACTATGGCTACACCTTC.

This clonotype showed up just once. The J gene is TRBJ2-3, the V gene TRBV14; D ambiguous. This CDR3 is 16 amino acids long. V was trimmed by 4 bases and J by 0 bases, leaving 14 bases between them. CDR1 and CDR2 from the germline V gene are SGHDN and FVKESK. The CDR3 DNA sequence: TGTGCCAGCAGCCTCCACCAGACAACTAGCACAGATACGCAGTATTTT. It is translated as CASSLHQTTSTDTQYF.

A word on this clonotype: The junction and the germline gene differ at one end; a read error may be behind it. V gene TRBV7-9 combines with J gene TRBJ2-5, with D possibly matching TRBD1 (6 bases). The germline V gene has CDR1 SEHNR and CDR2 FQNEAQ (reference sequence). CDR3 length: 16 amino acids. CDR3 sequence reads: CVSSFSSGTLKETQYF. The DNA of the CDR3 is TGTGTCAGCAGCTTCTCATCCGGGACACTCAAAGAGACCCAGTACTTC.

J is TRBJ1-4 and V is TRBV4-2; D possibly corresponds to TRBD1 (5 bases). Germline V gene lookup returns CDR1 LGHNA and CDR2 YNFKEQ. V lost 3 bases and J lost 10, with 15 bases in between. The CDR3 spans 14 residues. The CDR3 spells CASSHPGRGLKLFF. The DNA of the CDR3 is TGTGCCAGCAGCCATCCAGGAAGGGGACTAAAACTGTTTTTT.

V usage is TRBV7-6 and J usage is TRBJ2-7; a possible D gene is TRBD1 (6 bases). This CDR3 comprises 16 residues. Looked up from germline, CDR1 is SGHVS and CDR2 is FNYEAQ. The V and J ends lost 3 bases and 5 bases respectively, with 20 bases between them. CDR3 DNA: TGTGCCAGCAGCTTCCTCAGGGGCCTGGGCTCGAACGAGCAGTACTTC. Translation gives CASSFLRGLGSNEQYF.

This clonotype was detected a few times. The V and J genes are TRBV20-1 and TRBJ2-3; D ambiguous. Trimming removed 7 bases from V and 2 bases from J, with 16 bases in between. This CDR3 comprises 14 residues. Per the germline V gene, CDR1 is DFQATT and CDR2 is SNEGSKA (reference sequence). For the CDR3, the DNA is TGCAGTGGCCCAGGAAAAGGTTCCACAGATACGCAGTATTTT. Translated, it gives CSGPGKGSTDTQYF.

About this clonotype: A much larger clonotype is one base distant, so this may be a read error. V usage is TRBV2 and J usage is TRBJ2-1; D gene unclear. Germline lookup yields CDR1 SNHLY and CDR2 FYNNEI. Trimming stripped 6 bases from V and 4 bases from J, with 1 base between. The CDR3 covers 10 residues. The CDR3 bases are TGTGCCAGCAGGTACAATGAGCAGTTCTTC. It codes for CASRYNEQFF.

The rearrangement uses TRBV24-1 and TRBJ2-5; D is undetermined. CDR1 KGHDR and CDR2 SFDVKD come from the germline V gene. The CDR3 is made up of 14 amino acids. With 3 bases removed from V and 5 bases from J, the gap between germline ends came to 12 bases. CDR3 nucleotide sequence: TGTGCCACCAGTGATCCCTCCAGCTTGGAGACCCAGTACTTC. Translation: CATSDPSSLETQYF.

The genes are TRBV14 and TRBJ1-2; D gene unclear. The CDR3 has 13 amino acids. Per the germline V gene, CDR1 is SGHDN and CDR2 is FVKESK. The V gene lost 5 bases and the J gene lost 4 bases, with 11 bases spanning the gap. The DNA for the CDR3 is TGTGCCAGCAGCGTTCGGGTCTCCTATGGCTACACCTTC. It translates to CASSVRVSYGYTF. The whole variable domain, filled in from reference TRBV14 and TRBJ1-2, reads EAGVTQFPSHSVIEKGQTVTLRCDPISGHDNLYWYRRVMGKEIKFLLHFVKESKQDESGMPNNRFLAERTGGTYSTLKVQPAELEDSGVYFCASSVRVSYGYTFGSGTRLTVV.

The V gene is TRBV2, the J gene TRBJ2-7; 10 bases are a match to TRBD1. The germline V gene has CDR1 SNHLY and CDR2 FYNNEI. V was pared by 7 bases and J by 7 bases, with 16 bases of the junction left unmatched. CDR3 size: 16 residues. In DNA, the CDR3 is TGTGCCAGCACTCTCCTCGGACAGGGGGAGATGGATGAGCAGTACTTC. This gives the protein CASTLLGQGEMDEQYF.

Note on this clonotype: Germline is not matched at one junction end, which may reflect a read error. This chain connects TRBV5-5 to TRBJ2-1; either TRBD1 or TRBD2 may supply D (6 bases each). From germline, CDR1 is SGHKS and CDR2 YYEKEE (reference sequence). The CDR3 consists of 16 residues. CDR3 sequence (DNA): TGTGCCGGCAGCTTGCTGAGGGGGGCTGGCTACAATGAGCAGTTCTTC. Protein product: CAGSLLRGAGYNEQFF.

CDR3 sequence reads: CASSAPGNYGYTF. CDR3 bases: TGTGCCAGCAGCGCCCCAGGAAACTATGGCTACACCTTC. The chain is built from TRBV7-8 and TRBJ1-2, with D unresolved. V lost 5 bases and J lost 2, with 9 bases in between. CDR1 is SGHVS, CDR2 FQNEAQ, per germline. The CDR3 length is 13 residues.

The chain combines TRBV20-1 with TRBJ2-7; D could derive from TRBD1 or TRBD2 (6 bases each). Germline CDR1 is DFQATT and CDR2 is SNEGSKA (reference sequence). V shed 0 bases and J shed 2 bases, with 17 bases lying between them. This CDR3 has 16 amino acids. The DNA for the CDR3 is TGCAGTGCTAGAGATCTAGGGGGGACCCTCACCTACGAGCAGTACTTC. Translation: CSARDLGGTLTYEQYF.

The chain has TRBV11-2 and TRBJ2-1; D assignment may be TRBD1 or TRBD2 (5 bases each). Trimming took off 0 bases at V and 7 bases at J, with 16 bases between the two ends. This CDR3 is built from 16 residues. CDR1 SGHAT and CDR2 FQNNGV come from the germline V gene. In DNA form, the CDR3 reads TGTGCCAGCAGCTTAGATCCGGGGCCCTACAGAAATGAGCAGTTCTTC. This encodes CASSLDPGPYRNEQFF.

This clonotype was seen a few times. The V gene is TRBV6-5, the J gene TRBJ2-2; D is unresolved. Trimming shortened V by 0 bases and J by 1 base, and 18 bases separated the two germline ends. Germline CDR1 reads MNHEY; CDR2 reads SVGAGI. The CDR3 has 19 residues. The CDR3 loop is CASSYSDGRAWENTGELFF. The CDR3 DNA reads TGTGCCAGCAGTTACTCCGACGGCCGCGCGTGGGAGAACACCGGGGAGCTGTTTTTT.

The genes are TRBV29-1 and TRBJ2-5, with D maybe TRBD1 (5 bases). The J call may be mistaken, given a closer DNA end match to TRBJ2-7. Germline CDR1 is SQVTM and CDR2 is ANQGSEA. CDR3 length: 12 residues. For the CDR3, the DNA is TGCAGCGTTCCCAGCGTCCAGGGCGAGCAGTACTTC. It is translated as CSVPSVQGEQYF.

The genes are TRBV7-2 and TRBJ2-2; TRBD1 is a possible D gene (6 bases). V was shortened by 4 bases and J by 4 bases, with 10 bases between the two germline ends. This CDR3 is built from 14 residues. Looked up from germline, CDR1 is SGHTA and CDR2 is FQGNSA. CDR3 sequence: CASSSGQITGELFF. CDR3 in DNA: TGTGCCAGCAGCTCAGGACAGATCACCGGGGAGCTGTTTTTT. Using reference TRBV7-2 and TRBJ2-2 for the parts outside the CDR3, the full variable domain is GAGVSQSPSNKVTEKGKDVELRCDPISGHTALYWYRQSLGQGLEFLIYFQGNSAPDKSGLPSDRFSAERTGGSVSTLTIQRTQQEDSAVYLCASSSGQITGELFFGEGSRLTVL.

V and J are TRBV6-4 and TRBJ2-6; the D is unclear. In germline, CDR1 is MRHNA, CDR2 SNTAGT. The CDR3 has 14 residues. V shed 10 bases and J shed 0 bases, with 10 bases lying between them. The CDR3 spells CATRLTSGANVLTF. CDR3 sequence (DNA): TGTGCCACCAGGCTAACCTCTGGGGCCAACGTCCTGACTTTC.

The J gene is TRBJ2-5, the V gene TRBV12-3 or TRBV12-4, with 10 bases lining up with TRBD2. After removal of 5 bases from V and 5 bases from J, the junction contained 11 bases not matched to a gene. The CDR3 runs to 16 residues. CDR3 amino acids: CASSLPGLAARETQYF. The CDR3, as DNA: TGTGCCAGCAGTCTCCCCGGACTAGCGGCCCGGGAGACCCAGTACTTC.

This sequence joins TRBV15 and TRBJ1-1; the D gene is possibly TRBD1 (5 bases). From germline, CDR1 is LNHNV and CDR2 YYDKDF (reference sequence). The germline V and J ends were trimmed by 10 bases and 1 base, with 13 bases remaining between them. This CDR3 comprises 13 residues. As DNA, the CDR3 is TGTGCCATCACCGGGACCGAGAACACTGAAGCTTTCTTT. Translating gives CAITGTENTEAFF. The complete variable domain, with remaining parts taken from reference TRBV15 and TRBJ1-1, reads DAMVIQNPRYQVTQFGKPVTLSCSQTLNHNVMYWYQQKSSQAPKLLFHYYDKDFNNEADTPDNFQSRRPNTSFCFLDIRSPGLGDTAMYLCAITGTENTEAFFGQGTRLTVV.

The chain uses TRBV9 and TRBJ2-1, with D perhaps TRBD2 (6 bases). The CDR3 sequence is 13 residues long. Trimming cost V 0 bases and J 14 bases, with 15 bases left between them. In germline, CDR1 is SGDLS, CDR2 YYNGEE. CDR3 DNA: TGTGCCAGCAGCGTAGGGTATATGGGCGGGAAGTTCTTC. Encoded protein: CASSVGYMGGKFF.

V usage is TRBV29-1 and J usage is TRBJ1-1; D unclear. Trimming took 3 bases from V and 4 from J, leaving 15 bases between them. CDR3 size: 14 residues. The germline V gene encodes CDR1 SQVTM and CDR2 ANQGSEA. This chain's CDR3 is CSVEGAGGGTEAFF. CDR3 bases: TGCAGCGTTGAGGGCGCCGGAGGCGGCACTGAAGCTTTCTTT.

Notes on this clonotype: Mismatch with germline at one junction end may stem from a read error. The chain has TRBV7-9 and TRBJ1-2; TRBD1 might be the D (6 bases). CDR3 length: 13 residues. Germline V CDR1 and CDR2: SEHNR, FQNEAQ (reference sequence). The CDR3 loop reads CTSSSDSYYGYTF. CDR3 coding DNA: TGTACCAGCAGCTCGGACAGCTACTATGGCTACACCTTC. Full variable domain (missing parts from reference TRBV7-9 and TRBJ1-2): DTGVSQNPRHKITKRGQNVTFRCDPISEHNRLYWYRQTLGQGPEFLTYFQNEAQLEKSRLLSDRFSAERPKGSFSTLEIQRTEQGDSAMYLCTSSSDSYYGYTFGSGTRLTVV.

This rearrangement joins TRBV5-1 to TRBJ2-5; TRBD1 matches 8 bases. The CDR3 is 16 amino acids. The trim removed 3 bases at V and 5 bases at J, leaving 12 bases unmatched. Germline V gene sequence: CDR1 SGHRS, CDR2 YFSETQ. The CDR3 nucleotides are TGCGCCAGCAGCTATGACAGGGGTTTGGGTCGCGAGACCCAGTACTTC. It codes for CASSYDRGLGRETQYF.

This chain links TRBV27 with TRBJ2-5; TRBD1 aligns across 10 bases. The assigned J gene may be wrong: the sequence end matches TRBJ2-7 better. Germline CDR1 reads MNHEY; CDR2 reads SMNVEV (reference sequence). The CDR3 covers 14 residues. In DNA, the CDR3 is TGTGCCAGCAGTCTAGGGACAGGGGTTTCCGAGCAGTACTTC. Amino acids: CASSLGTGVSEQYF.

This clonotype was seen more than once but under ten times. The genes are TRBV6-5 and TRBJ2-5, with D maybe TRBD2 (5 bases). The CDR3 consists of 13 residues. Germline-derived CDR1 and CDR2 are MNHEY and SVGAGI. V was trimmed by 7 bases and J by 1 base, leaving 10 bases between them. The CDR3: CASKMDSQETQYF. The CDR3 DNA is TGTGCCAGCAAAATGGACTCCCAAGAGACCCAGTACTTC.